The text below deals with one T cell receptor (beta chain). The CDR3 runs to 17 residues. Germline loops: CDR1 SGHRS, CDR2 YFSETQ. V shed 0 bases, J shed 3 bases, and the junction held 9 bases outside the gene matches. This sample stems from a study of cytomegalovirus exposure and HLA in healthy donors. PCR amplification relied on 60 Vbeta primers (plus 13 Jbeta primers). Produced via immunoSEQ multiplex PCR; TCRdb's table is partial and in-frame only. Counted here are 60,000 to 90,000 clones, 60% to 70% occurring once; the ten biggest clones make up 7.6%. The chain carries TRBV5-1 and TRBJ2-7; 10 nucleotides line up with TRBD2. Sequencing was done on a sample of PBMCs. The TCR sequence derives from a man between 35 and 55 years old in good health and CMV-seropositive. The CDR3 protein is CASSLAASGSAVYEQYF. CDR3 nucleotide sequence: TGCGCCAGCAGCTTGGCGGCTAGCGGGAGTGCTGTCTACGAGCAGTACTTC.